The 26 T cell receptor beta chains below were found in one sample sequenced in a study of shared clonotypes between healthy human individuals. Assay used: immunoSEQ multiplex PCR; TCRdb lists only in-frame clones, some missing. The sample contains 2 million to 3 million clones, over 85% of which appear only once. Sequencing was performed on naive CD4+ T cells from PBMCs. As for subset: CD45RA+ positively selected. The receptors were sampled from a man aged 18 to 29 in good health. Some clones in this sample may be carry-over from other donors' samples.

A word on this clone: This CDR3 is also generated by other DNA sequences in the sample. This sequence joins TRBV30 and TRBJ2-7; D not certain. CDR1 and CDR2 (germline): GTSNPN, SVGIG (reference sequence). The CDR3 sequence is 11 residues long. Trimming shortened V by 2 bases and J by 4 bases, and 6 bases separated the two germline ends. The CDR3 sequence is CAWSTSYEQYF. The CDR3 DNA reads as TGTGCCTGGAGTACTTCTTACGAGCAGTACTTC.

The chain joins TRBV29-1 to TRBJ2-7; 8 nucleotides align to TRBD2. The CDR3 contains 13 residues. Losses at the gene ends were 4 bases for V and 2 bases for J; bases not matched to a gene: 4. Germline assignment: CDR1 SQVTM and CDR2 ANQGSEA. DNA of the CDR3: TGCAGCGTTGCGGGGGGGGGCCCCTACGAGCAGTACTTC. Translation gives CSVAGGGPYEQYF.

This chain connects TRBV7-2 to TRBJ1-1; D not resolved. The CDR3 is 13 amino acids. CDR1 and CDR2 (germline): SGHTA, FQGNSA. V lost 5 bases and J lost 1, with 8 bases in between. CDR3 sequence reads: CASSTRQNTEAFF. Written as DNA, the CDR3 is TGTGCCAGCAGCACCCGACAGAACACTGAAGCTTTCTTT.

V is TRBV5-1 and J is TRBJ2-7, with 7 positions matching TRBD1. The V gene end was trimmed by 1 base and the J gene end by 3 bases; junction bases not matched to a gene: 7. Germline-derived CDR1 and CDR2 are SGHRS and YFSETQ. The CDR3 contains 15 residues. CDR3 region: CASSLNDREFYEQYF. The CDR3, as DNA: TGCGCCAGCAGCTTGAATGACAGGGAGTTCTACGAGCAGTACTTC. The full variable domain, completed using reference TRBV5-1 and TRBJ2-7, is KAGVTQTPRYLIKTRGQQVTLSCSPISGHRSVSWYQQTPGQGLQFLFEYFSETQRNKGNFPGRFSGRQFSNSRSEMNVSTLELGDSALYLCASSLNDREFYEQYFGPGTRLTVT.

The chain combines TRBV4-1 with TRBJ1-6, with 8 bases aligning to TRBD1. There are 13 residues in the CDR3. Germline CDR1 reads MGHRA; CDR2 reads YSYEKL. The J segment lost 12 bases and the V segment lost 5 bases, leaving 6 bases of the junction unmatched. CDR3 coding DNA: TGCGCCAGCAGCGCGACAGGGGTGATACCCCTCCACTTT. This encodes CASSATGVIPLHF.

V is TRBV6-1 and J is TRBJ2-4; possibly TRBD2 for D (6 bases). V lost 3 bases to trimming and J lost 1 base, with 10 bases between them. From germline, CDR1 is MNHNS and CDR2 SASEGT. The CDR3 has 15 amino acids. The CDR3 region is CASSEWGEAKNIQYF. The CDR3 nucleotides read TGTGCCAGCAGTGAGTGGGGGGAGGCCAAAAACATTCAGTACTTC.

The rearrangement joins TRBV6-1 to TRBJ2-7; the D gene is possibly TRBD1 (6 bases). The CDR3 runs to 14 residues. Per the germline V gene, CDR1 is MNHNS and CDR2 is SASEGT. The V end was cut by 8 bases, the J end by 1 base, with 15 bases between. Here the CDR3 DNA reads TGTGCCAGCGGACTCAGGGGATCGTCCTACGAGCAGTACTTC. The encoded protein is CASGLRGSSYEQYF.

The J gene is TRBJ1-2, the V gene TRBV11-1, with a weak D call TRBD1 (6 bases). Germline-derived CDR1 and CDR2 are SGHAT and FQDESV (reference sequence). The CDR3 runs to 13 residues. Trimming stripped 8 bases from V and 1 base from J, with 11 bases between. CDR3 amino acids: CASGGRDNYGYTF. DNA for the CDR3: TGTGCCAGCGGGGGCAGGGATAACTATGGCTACACCTTC.

The chain has TRBV18 and TRBJ2-7; no definite D call. The CDR3 totals 14 residues. Germline V gene data show CDR1 as KGHSH and CDR2 as LQKENI. Trimming removed 3 bases at V and 0 bases at J, with 9 bases between. CDR3 DNA sequence: TGTGCCAGCTCACCTGCACTTTACTCCTACGAGCAGTACTTC. Translated: CASSPALYSYEQYF.

This chain connects TRBV11-1 to TRBJ1-1; D uncertain. Trimming stripped 9 bases from V and 4 bases from J, with 24 bases between. There are 16 residues in the CDR3. Per the germline V gene, CDR1 is SGHAT and CDR2 is FQDESV (reference sequence). The CDR3 region has the DNA TGTGCCAGAATTGACAAATCGACCGGTCGGGTCACTGAAGCTTTCTTT. It encodes CARIDKSTGRVTEAFF.

The gene calls are TRBV7-2 and TRBJ1-1, with TRBD1 as a possible D gene (5 bases). Trimming shortened V by 5 bases and J by 0 bases, and 16 bases separated the two germline ends. The germline V gene encodes CDR1 SGHTA and CDR2 FQGNSA. The CDR3 consists of 16 residues. The CDR3 nucleotides read TGTGCCAGCAGCCCCCAAACTGGGGCTATGAACACTGAAGCTTTCTTT. Protein product: CASSPQTGAMNTEAFF.

V gene TRBV18 combines with J gene TRBJ2-1, with 12 bases aligning to TRBD2. Looked up from germline, CDR1 is KGHSH and CDR2 is LQKENI. The junction had 5 bases not matched to a gene; V was cut back by 2 bases and J by 0 bases. The CDR3 runs 18 residues. CDR3 loop: CASSPGTSGPSSYNEQFF. DNA of the CDR3: TGTGCCAGCTCACCAGGGACTAGCGGGCCAAGCTCCTACAATGAGCAGTTCTTC.

The V call is TRBV29-1, the J call TRBJ2-1; 7 bases are a match to TRBD1. The CDR3 spans 14 residues. V was clipped by 6 bases and J by 6 bases; unmatched bases: 11. Germline CDR1 is SQVTM and CDR2 is ANQGSEA. This CDR3 is CSVSQGVVGNEQFF. CDR3 nucleotides: TGCAGCGTCTCCCAGGGGGTCGTGGGCAATGAGCAGTTCTTC.

The chain is built from TRBV5-4 and TRBJ2-1; 7 bases agree with TRBD2. J was trimmed by 4 bases and V by 0 bases; bases with no gene match: 4. The CDR3 is 15 amino acids. In germline, CDR1 is SGHNT, CDR2 YYREEE (reference sequence). CDR3 protein: CASSLGGSQYNEQFF. CDR3 bases: TGTGCCAGCAGCTTGGGCGGGAGCCAATACAATGAGCAGTTCTTC.

Regarding this clone: Other DNA sequences from this sample encode an identical CDR3 as well. The chain carries TRBV29-1 and TRBJ2-7, with 13 bases identical to TRBD2. V lost 7 bases and J lost 3; bases outside the gene matches: 0. CDR3 length: 12 amino acids. Germline V gives CDR1 SQVTM, CDR2 ANQGSEA. The CDR3 reads CSGTSGSYEQYF. The CDR3 DNA sequence: TGCAGCGGGACTAGCGGGAGCTACGAGCAGTACTTC.

The V gene is TRBV11-2, the J gene TRBJ2-5; no clear D. Germline V gene data show CDR1 as SGHAT and CDR2 as FQNNGV. This CDR3 has 13 residues. Between the trimmed V and J ends, which lost 5 bases and 2 bases, there was a span of 9 bases. The CDR3 DNA sequence: TGTGCCAGCAGCCCAGGACGGCAAGAGACCCAGTACTTC. It specifies CASSPGRQETQYF.

The chain combines TRBV5-1 with TRBJ2-1; a possible D gene is TRBD1 (5 bases). V shed 2 bases and J shed 4 bases, with 16 bases lying between them. Germline CDR1 SGHRS, CDR2 YFSETQ. This CDR3 region has 16 residues. CDR3 sequence (DNA): TGCGCCAGCAGCTTCCTCCGGGCAGGGAATTACAATGAGCAGTTCTTC. Translation gives CASSFLRAGNYNEQFF.

This chain links TRBV14 with TRBJ2-2; D possibly corresponds to TRBD2 (6 bases). From germline, CDR1 is SGHDN and CDR2 FVKESK. The CDR3 has 17 residues. Trimming removed 3 bases from V and 6 bases from J, with 20 bases in between. The CDR3 DNA is TGTGCCAGCAGCCAGAAAGTGCGAACTAGCCTCCCCGGGGAGCTGTTTTTT. The encoded protein is CASSQKVRTSLPGELFF.

Notes on this clone: Other nucleotide sequences in the sample specify the same CDR3. This rearrangement joins TRBV7-9 to TRBJ2-3; D remains unclear. The V and J ends lost 3 bases and 1 base respectively, with 5 bases between them. The CDR3 runs 13 residues. Germline values: CDR1 SEHNR, CDR2 FQNEAQ (reference sequence). The CDR3 nucleotides read TGTGCCAGCAGCTTGGGCGGCACAGATACGCAGTATTTT. The encoded protein is CASSLGGTDTQYF.

This chain links TRBV28 with TRBJ2-7, with D tentatively TRBD1 (6 bases). Germline V lookup: CDR1 MDHEN, CDR2 SYDVKM. The CDR3 has 15 residues. V shed 6 bases and J shed 3 bases, with 18 bases lying between them. The CDR3 protein is CASSSRHRVLYEQYF. Written as DNA, the CDR3 is TGTGCCAGCAGCTCCCGGCACAGGGTTCTCTACGAGCAGTACTTC.

The chain uses TRBV30 and TRBJ2-1, with D possibly matching TRBD2 (6 bases). This CDR3 has 17 residues. V was clipped by 0 bases and J by 5 bases, with 20 bases between them. Germline V gene lookup returns CDR1 GTSNPN and CDR2 SVGIG (reference sequence). The CDR3 DNA follows: TGTGCCTGGAGTGTAGATTTTCCCCGGGGGTCTCACAATGAGCAGTTCTTC. The encoded protein is CAWSVDFPRGSHNEQFF.

V is TRBV13 and J is TRBJ2-4; 8 nucleotides match TRBD2. Looked up from germline, CDR1 is PRHDT and CDR2 is FYEKMQ (reference sequence). J was trimmed by 9 bases and V by 0 bases; bases with no gene match: 13. The CDR3 is 17 residues long. The CDR3 DNA is TGTGCCAGCAGCTTAGGCCTTAGGGAAGAGGCGGGGGGCATTCAGTACTTC. It is translated as CASSLGLREEAGGIQYF.

The CDR3 protein is CASSQLMSTEAFF. CDR3 DNA sequence: TGCGCCAGCAGCCAGCTTATGAGCACTGAAGCTTTCTTT. The chain has TRBV4-3 and TRBJ1-1; no definite D call. Germline CDR1 is LGHNA and CDR2 is YSLEER. Deletions cut 3 bases from V and 4 bases from J, with 9 bases between. This CDR3 contains 13 residues.

The rearrangement uses TRBV5-6 and TRBJ2-1, with TRBD2 matching over 12 bases. The CDR3 totals 16 residues. The V gene end was trimmed by 0 bases and the J gene end by 4 bases; junction bases not matched to a gene: 2. Germline V lookup: CDR1 SGHDT, CDR2 YYEEEE. For the CDR3, the DNA is TGTGCCAGCAGCTTGGCTAGCGGGAGGGGGTACAATGAGCAGTTCTTC. Translated, it gives CASSLASGRGYNEQFF.

The V call is TRBV29-1, the J call TRBJ2-5, with D hard to call. The CDR3 runs 11 residues. Per the germline V gene, CDR1 is SQVTM and CDR2 is ANQGSEA. The V and J ends lost 7 bases and 9 bases respectively, with 15 bases between them. The CDR3 here is CSAAGHKAQYF. In nucleotides, the CDR3 is TGCAGCGCAGCCGGCCACAAGGCCCAGTACTTC.

V gene TRBV11-3 combines with J gene TRBJ2-1; 7 bases map to TRBD1. Germline CDR1 SGHNT, CDR2 YENEEA. This CDR3 has 19 amino acids. The J segment lost 1 base and the V segment lost 7 bases, leaving 19 bases of the junction unmatched. The CDR3 nucleotides read TGTGCCAGCATCTCAGGGGGAAAAGGGTCGTCAAAATCCTACAATGAGCAGTTCTTC. It yields the protein CASISGGKGSSKSYNEQFF.